This is a list of T cell receptor beta chains from one sample in a study of immune evolution from preneoplasia to lung adenocarcinoma. Profiled with immunoSEQ multiplex PCR; TCRdb holds only in-frame clones, not every one. The sample records about 5,800 clones, about 76% being singletons. The sequenced material came from FFPE adjacent normal lung tissue. Receptors were obtained from a person between 60 and 80 years old with lung adenocarcinoma. Each CDR3 is given with its conserved first and last residue. The order of the fields is clone size, D gene, J gene, V gene, CDR3 protein, CDR3 DNA. The D gene is left open where the match is weak. Some rows have no size entry. The others give once, few or many, or a class for an expanded clone.

NA NA TRBJ1-5 TRBV29-1 CSVLQGSQPQHF TGCAGCGTCCTACAGGGATCGCAGCCCCAGCATTTT
NA NA TRBJ1-2 TRBV5-4 CASNPWGQMDGYTF TGTGCCAGCAACCCCTGGGGACAAATGGATGGCTACACCTTC
NA TRBD1 TRBJ2-7 TRBV5-1 CASSPANGTGRYEQYF TGCGCCAGCAGCCCTGCCAACGGGACAGGACGATACGAGCAGTACTTC
NA NA TRBJ1-5 TRBV12-2 CASRLKQGLQPQHF TGTGCAAGTCGCTTAAAACAGGGTCTTCAGCCCCAGCATTTT
few NA TRBJ2-7 TRBV7-3 CASSPDQGWREQYF TGTGCCAGCAGCCCCGACCAGGGTTGGCGCGAGCAGTACTTC
few NA TRBJ2-2 TRBV9 CASRKTTGELFF TGTGCCAGCAGAAAGACGACCGGGGAGCTGTTTTTT
NA NA TRBJ1-5 TRBV5-1 CASSPGPGGSQHF TGCGCCAGCAGTCCTGGACCGGGCGGGTCCCAGCATTTT
NA NA TRBJ1-2 TRBV5-6 CASSLDSSYGYTF TGTGCCAGCAGCTTGGACAGCTCCTATGGCTACACCTTC
NA NA TRBJ1-1 TRBV2 CASTRWSALNTEAFF TGTGCCAGCACCCGCTGGTCAGCTCTGAACACTGAAGCTTTCTTT
NA TRBD1 TRBJ2-7 TRBV7-9 CASSPDRDEQYF TGTGCCAGCAGCCCGGACAGGGACGAGCAGTACTTC
NA TRBD1 TRBJ1-4 TRBV28 CASIEGGTGKKLFF TGTGCCAGCATTGAAGGGGGGACAGGGAAAAAACTGTTTTTT
NA NA TRBJ2-7 TRBV2 CASSLKGIDYEQYF TGTGCCAGCAGTCTCAAGGGTATTGACTACGAGCAGTACTTC
NA NA TRBJ2-3 TRBV2 CASAGGSDTQYF TGTGCCAGCGCTGGGGGTTCAGATACGCAGTATTTT
few NA TRBJ1-5 TRBV6-1 CASSAGLGVSNQPQHF TGTGCCAGCAGTGCTGGGTTAGGGGTGAGCAATCAGCCCCAGCATTTT
NA NA TRBJ1-5 TRBV19 CASRHSNQPQHF TGTGCCAGTAGACATAGCAATCAGCCCCAGCATTTT
NA TRBD1 TRBJ1-2 TRBV9 CASSVDRDGYTF TGTGCCAGCAGCGTGGACAGGGATGGCTACACCTTC
NA NA TRBJ1-5 TRBV6-5 CASSYEPGDQPQHF TGTGCCAGCAGTTACGAGCCGGGCGACCAGCCCCAGCATTTT
NA TRBD1 TRBJ2-7 TRBV18 CASSPDRAGYEQYF TGTGCCAGCTCACCCGACAGGGCAGGCTACGAGCAGTACTTC
NA NA TRBJ1-4 TRBV4-3 CASSQDADIGNEKLFF TGCGCCAGCAGCCAAGATGCGGACATAGGGAATGAAAAACTGTTTTTT
NA NA TRBJ2-2 TRBV6-5 CASRQALGELFF TGTGCCAGCAGACAAGCCCTCGGGGAGCTGTTTTTT
NA TRBD1 TRBJ1-1 TRBV5-4 CASSSSGTGFVSEAFF TGTGCCAGCAGCTCGTCCGGGACAGGGTTCGTTTCCGAAGCTTTCTTT
NA NA TRBJ1-1 TRBV11-2 CASSLMGNTEAFF TGTGCCAGCAGCTTAATGGGGAACACTGAAGCTTTCTTT
NA TRBD2 TRBJ2-5 TRBV19 CASSADHRRAGVGETQYF TGTGCCAGTAGTGCCGACCACCGCAGAGCGGGAGTGGGGGAGACCCAGTACTTC
NA NA TRBJ2-5 TRBV4-1 CASSRPGQGGETQYF TGCGCCAGCAGCCGGCCCGGGCAGGGAGGAGAGACCCAGTACTTC
NA NA TRBJ2-1 TRBV12-5 CASGLVSTEQFF TGTGCTAGTGGTTTGGTATCGACCGAGCAGTTCTTC
few TRBD1 TRBJ2-5 TRBV7-9 CASSQPGQSLETQYF TGTGCCAGCAGCCAGCCGGGACAGAGTTTAGAGACCCAGTACTTC
NA NA TRBJ2-2 TRBV7-9 CASSSSDRLARTGELFF TGTGCCAGCAGCTCCTCCGACCGCCTAGCACGCACCGGGGAGCTGTTTTTT
NA NA TRBJ1-3 TRBV6-1 CASSASQGGGNTIYF TGTGCCAGCAGTGCTTCACAGGGTGGTGGAAACACCATATATTTT
NA TRBD2 TRBJ2-2 TRBV6-1 CASSALAGGYTGELFF TGTGCCAGCAGTGCACTAGCGGGGGGGTACACCGGGGAGCTGTTTTTT
few TRBD2 TRBJ2-3 TRBV11-2 CASSLESSGGPTDTQYF TGTGCCAGCAGCTTAGAATCTAGCGGGGGGCCCACAGATACGCAGTATTTT
NA TRBD2 TRBJ2-1 TRBV6-1 CASSDHSGGANEQFF TGTGCCAGCAGTGATCATAGCGGGGGGGCTAATGAGCAGTTCTTC
NA TRBD1 TRBJ1-1 TRBV30 CAWTKGQGARRAFF TGTGCCTGGACTAAGGGACAGGGGGCCAGGAGAGCTTTCTTT
few TRBD2 TRBJ2-1 TRBV4-2 CASSQSNSGGKLNEQFF TGTGCCAGCAGCCAATCAAATAGCGGGGGGAAACTCAATGAGCAGTTCTTC
few NA TRBJ1-3 TRBV10-3 CAISDEANTIYF TGTGCCATCAGTGATGAGGCAAACACCATATATTTT
NA NA TRBJ1-1 TRBV7-9 CASSWSNWGQGNTEAFF TGTGCCAGCAGCTGGTCAAACTGGGGGCAGGGGAATACTGAAGCTTTCTTT
NA NA TRBJ1-5 TRBV18 CASSPNQGNQPQHF TGTGCCAGCTCACCAAATCAGGGCAATCAGCCCCAGCATTTT
few NA TRBJ2-1 TRBV7-2 CASSLTVNNEQFF TGTGCCAGCAGCTTAACAGTAAACAATGAGCAGTTCTTC
few TRBD1 TRBJ1-1 TRBV30 CAWFYRDRDGKTENTEAFF TGTGCCTGGTTTTACCGGGACAGGGACGGGAAGACGGAGAACACTGAAGCTTTCTTT
few TRBD1 TRBJ1-5 TRBV9 CASSVGQGPNQPQHF TGTGCCAGCAGCGTCGGACAGGGGCCCAATCAGCCCCAGCATTTT
NA NA TRBJ2-5 TRBV5-6 CASSLAAAQETQYF TGTGCCAGCAGCTTGGCGGCAGCGCAAGAGACCCAGTACTTC
NA TRBD2 TRBJ2-1 TRBV9 CASSTSGRAGGVYEQFF TGTGCCAGCAGCACATCCGGGAGGGCGGGAGGGGTCTATGAGCAGTTCTTC
NA NA TRBJ2-2 TRBV11-3 CASSPGGTEANTGELFF TGTGCCAGCAGCCCGGGTGGGACGGAAGCGAACACCGGGGAGCTGTTTTTT
NA NA TRBJ1-2 TRBV28 CASSLGGAPGSTF TGTGCCAGCAGTTTGGGGGGGGCCCCAGGGTCCACCTTC
NA NA TRBJ1-2 TRBV28 CASSFPASSGGYTF TGTGCCAGCAGTTTTCCCGCTTCTAGTGGGGGCTACACCTTC
NA TRBD1 TRBJ1-2 TRBV30 CAWSLQGTSYGYTF TGTGCCTGGAGTCTACAGGGGACTAGCTATGGCTACACCTTC
NA NA TRBJ1-1 TRBV18 CASSPPVGDTEAFF TGTGCCAGCTCACCACCTGTGGGGGACACTGAAGCTTTCTTT
NA TRBD1 TRBJ1-2 TRBV29-1 CSVGQGGDYTF TGCAGCGTGGGACAGGGCGGAGACTACACCTTC
once NA TRBJ1-2 TRBV28 CASRTETGGNYGYTF TGTGCCAGCAGAACAGAGACAGGTGGAAACTATGGCTACACCTTC
NA NA TRBJ1-3 TRBV14 CASSQAGQLGNTIYF TGTGCCAGCAGCCAAGCTGGACAGCTAGGAAACACCATATATTTT
NA NA TRBJ1-5 TRBV6-5 CASSYTRGSAQPQHF TGTGCCAGCAGTTACACTCGCGGGTCGGCCCAGCCCCAGCATTTT
NA TRBD1 TRBJ2-7 TRBV30 CAWSAGTGGGHEQYF TGTGCCTGGAGTGCAGGGACAGGGGGGGGCCACGAGCAGTACTTC
NA NA TRBJ1-2 TRBV19 CASSIAGIHSGYTF TGTGCCAGTAGTATTGCAGGGATACACTCTGGCTACACCTTC
NA TRBD1 TRBJ2-6 TRBV11-1 CASSFPGQRANVLTF TGTGCCAGCAGCTTTCCGGGACAGCGGGCCAACGTCCTGACTTTC
NA NA TRBJ1-2 TRBV5-4 CASSLGEDYGYTF TGTGCCAGCAGCTTGGGGGAGGATTATGGCTACACCTTC
NA TRBD2 TRBJ2-3 TRBV6-6 CASSRPTGLAKDTQYF TGTGCCAGCAGCCGCCCTACGGGACTAGCAAAAGATACGCAGTATTTT
NA NA TRBJ2-4 TRBV2 CASSVAPGGGKNIQYF TGTGCCAGCAGTGTGGCACCCGGGGGCGGCAAAAACATTCAGTACTTC
NA NA TRBJ1-5 TRBV7-8 CASSLTGAYNQPQHF TGTGCCAGCAGCTTAACGGGCGCCTATAATCAGCCCCAGCATTTT
few TRBD2 TRBJ2-7 TRBV5-6 CASSETSGSSYEQYF TGTGCCAGCAGCGAGACTAGCGGGAGCTCCTACGAGCAGTACTTC